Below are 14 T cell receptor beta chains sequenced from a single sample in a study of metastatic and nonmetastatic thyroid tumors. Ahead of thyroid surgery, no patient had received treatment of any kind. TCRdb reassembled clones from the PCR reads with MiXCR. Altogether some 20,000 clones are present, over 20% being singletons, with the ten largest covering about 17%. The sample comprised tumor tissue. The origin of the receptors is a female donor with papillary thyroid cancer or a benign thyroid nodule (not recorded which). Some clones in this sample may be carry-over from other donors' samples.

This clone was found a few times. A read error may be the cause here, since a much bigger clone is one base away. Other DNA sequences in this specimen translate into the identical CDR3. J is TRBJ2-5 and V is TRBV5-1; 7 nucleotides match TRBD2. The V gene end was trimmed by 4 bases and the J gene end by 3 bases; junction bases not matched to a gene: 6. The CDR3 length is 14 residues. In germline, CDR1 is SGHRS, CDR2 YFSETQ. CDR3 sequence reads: CASSKDGGKETQYF. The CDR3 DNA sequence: TGCGCCAGCAGCAAGGACGGGGGGAAAGAGACCCAGTACTTC.

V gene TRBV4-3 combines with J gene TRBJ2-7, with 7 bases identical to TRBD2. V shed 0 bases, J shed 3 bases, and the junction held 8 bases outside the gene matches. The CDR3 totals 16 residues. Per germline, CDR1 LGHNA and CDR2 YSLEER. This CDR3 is CASSQDLGGMVYEQYF. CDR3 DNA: TGCGCCAGCAGCCAAGATTTGGGGGGGATGGTCTACGAGCAGTACTTC.

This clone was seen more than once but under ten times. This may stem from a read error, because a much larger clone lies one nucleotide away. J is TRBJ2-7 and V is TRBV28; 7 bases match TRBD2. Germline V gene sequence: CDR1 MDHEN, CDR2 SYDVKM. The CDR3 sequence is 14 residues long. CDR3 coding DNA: TGTGTCAGCAGCCGGGGAGGGACCCGCTACGAGCAGTACTTC. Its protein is CVSSRGGTRYEQYF. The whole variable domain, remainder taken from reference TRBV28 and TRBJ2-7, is DVKVTQSSRYLVKRTGEKVFLECVQDMDHENMFWYRQDPGLGLRLIYFSYDVKMKEKGDIPEGYSVSREKKERFSLILESASTNQTSMYLCVSSRGGTRYEQYFGPGTRLTVT.

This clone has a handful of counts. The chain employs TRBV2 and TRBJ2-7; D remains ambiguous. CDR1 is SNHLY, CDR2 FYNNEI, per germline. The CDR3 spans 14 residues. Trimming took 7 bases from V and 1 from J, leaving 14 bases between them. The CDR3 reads CASTRGDGSYEQYF. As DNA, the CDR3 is TGTGCCAGCACCCGAGGAGATGGGTCCTACGAGCAGTACTTC.

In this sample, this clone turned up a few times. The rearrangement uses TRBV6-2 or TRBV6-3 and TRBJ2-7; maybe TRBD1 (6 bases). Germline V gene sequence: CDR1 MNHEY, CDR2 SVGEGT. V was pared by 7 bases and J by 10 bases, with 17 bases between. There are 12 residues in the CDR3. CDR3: CASTSMGASQYF. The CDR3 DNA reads TGTGCCAGCACCTCGATGGGGGCTAGTCAGTACTTC.

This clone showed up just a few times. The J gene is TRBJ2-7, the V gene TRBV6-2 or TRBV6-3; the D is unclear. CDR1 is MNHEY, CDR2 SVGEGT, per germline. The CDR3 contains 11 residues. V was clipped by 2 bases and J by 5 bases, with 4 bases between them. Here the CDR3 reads CASSYVHEQYF. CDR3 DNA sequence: TGTGCCAGCAGTTACGTACACGAGCAGTACTTC.

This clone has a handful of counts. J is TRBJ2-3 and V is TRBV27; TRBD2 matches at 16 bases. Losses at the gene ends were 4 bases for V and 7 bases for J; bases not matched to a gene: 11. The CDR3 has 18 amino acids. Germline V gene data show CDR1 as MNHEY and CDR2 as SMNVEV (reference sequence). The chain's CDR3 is CASSWGLAGGPRTYTQYF. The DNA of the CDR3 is TGTGCCAGCAGTTGGGGACTAGCGGGAGGGCCAAGGACATATACGCAGTATTTT.

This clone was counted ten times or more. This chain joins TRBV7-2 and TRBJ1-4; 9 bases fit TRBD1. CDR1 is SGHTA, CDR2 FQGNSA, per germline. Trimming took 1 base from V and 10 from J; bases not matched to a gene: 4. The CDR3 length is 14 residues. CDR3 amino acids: CASSLVTGGGKLFF. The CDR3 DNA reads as TGTGCCAGCAGCTTAGTGACAGGGGGAGGAAAACTGTTTTTT.

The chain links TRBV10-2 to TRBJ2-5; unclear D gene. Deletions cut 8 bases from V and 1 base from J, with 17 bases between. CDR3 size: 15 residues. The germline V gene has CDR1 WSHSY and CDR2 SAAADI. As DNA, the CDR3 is TGCGCCAGCTCAAGGGATTTCGTCTTCCAAGAGACCCAGTACTTC. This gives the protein CASSRDFVFQETQYF.

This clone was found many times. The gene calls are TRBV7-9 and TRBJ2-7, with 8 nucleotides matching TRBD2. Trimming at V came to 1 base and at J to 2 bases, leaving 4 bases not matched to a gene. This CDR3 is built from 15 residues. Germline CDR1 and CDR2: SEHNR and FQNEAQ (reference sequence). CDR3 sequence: CASSLVTRGAYEQYF. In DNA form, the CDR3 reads TGTGCCAGCAGCTTAGTTACGCGGGGGGCCTACGAGCAGTACTTC.

The CDR3 protein is CASSPGRSRDTGELFF. The CDR3 region has the DNA TGCGCCAGCAGCCCTGGACGCAGCAGGGACACCGGGGAGCTGTTTTTT. This chain connects TRBV5-1 to TRBJ2-2, with a possible D match to TRBD1 (5 bases). V lost 4 bases to trimming and J lost 3 bases, with 16 bases between them. This CDR3 has 16 amino acids. CDR1 is SGHRS, CDR2 YFSETQ, per germline.

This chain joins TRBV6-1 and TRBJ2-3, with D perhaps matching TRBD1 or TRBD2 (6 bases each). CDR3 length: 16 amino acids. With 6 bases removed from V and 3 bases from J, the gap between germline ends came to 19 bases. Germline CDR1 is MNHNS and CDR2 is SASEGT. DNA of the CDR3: TGTGCCAGCAGCTCGGAACAGGGACTGAGAACAGATACGCAGTATTTT. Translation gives CASSSEQGLRTDTQYF.

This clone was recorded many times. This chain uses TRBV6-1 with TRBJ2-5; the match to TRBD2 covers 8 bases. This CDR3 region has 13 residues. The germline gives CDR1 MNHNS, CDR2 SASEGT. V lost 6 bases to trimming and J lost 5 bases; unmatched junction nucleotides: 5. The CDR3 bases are TGTGCCAGCAGACGGGGGGGGCTGGAGACCCAGTACTTC. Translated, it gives CASRRGGLETQYF.

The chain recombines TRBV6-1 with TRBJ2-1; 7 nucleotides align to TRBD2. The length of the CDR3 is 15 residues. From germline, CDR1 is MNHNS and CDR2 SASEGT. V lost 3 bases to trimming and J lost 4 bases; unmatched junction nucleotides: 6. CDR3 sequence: CASSERLAEYNEQFF. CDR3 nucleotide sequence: TGTGCCAGCAGTGAGAGGCTAGCGGAATACAATGAGCAGTTCTTC.